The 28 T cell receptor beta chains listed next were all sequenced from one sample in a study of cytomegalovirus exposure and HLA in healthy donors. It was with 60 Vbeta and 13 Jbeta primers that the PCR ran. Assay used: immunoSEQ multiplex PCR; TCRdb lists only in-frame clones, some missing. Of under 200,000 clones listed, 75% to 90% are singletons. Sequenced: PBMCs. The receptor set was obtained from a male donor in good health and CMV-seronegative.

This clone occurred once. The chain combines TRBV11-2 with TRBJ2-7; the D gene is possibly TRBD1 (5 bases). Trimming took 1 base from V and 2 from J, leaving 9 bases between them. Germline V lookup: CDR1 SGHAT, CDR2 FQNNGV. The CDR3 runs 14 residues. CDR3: CASSLGQGTYEQYF. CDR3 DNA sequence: TGTGCCAGCAGCTTAGGCCAGGGAACCTACGAGCAGTACTTC.

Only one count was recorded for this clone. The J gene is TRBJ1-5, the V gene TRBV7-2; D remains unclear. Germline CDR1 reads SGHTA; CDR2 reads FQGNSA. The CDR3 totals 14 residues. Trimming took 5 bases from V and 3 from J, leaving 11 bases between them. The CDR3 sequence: CASSMQAFNQPQHF. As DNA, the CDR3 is TGTGCCAGCAGCATGCAGGCTTTCAATCAGCCCCAGCATTTT.

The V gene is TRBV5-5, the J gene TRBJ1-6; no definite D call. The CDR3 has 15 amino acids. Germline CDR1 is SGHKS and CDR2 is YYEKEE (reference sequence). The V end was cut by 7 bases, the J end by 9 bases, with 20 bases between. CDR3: CASSRGEHVASPLHF. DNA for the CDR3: TGTGCCAGCTCCCGGGGAGAACACGTCGCTTCACCCCTCCACTTT.

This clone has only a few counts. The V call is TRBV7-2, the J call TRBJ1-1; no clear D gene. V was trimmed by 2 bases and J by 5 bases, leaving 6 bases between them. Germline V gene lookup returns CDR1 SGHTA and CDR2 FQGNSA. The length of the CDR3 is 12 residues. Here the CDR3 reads CASSLRYTEAFF. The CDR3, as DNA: TGTGCCAGCAGCTTACGTTATACTGAAGCTTTCTTT.

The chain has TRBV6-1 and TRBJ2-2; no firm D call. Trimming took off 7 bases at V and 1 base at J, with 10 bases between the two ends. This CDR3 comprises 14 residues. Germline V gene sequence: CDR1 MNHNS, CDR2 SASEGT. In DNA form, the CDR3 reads TGTGCCAGCAAACGACACTTGAACACCGGGGAGCTGTTTTTT. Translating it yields CASKRHLNTGELFF.

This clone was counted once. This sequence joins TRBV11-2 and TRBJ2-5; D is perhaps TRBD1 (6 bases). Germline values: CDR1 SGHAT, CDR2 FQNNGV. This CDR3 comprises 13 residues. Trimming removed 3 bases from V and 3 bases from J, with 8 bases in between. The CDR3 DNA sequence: TGTGCCAGCAGCTTGGGACACAAAGAGACCCAGTACTTC. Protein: CASSLGHKETQYF.

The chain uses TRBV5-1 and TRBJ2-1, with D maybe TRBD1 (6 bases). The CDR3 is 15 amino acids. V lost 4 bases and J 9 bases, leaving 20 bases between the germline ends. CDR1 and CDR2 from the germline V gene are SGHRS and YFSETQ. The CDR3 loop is CASSDGYRVRIEQFF. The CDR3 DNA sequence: TGCGCCAGCAGCGATGGCTACAGGGTCCGGATTGAGCAGTTCTTC.

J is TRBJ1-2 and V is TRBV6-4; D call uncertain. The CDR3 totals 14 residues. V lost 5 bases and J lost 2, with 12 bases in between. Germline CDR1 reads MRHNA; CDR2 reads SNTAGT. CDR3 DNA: TGTGCCAGCAGTCCCACAGTGTCCAACTATGGCTACACCTTC. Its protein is CASSPTVSNYGYTF.

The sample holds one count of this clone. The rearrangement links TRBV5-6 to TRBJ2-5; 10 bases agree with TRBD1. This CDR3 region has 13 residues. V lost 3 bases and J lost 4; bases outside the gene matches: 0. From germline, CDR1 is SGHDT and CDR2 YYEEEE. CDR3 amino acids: CASSWDRGETQYF. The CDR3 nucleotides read TGTGCCAGCAGCTGGGACAGGGGAGAGACCCAGTACTTC. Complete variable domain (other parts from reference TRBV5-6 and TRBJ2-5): DAGVTQSPTHLIKTRGQQVTLRCSPKSGHDTVSWYQQALGQGPQFIFQYYEEEERQRGNFPDRFSGHQFPNYSSELNVNALLLGDSALYLCASSWDRGETQYFGPGTRLLVL.

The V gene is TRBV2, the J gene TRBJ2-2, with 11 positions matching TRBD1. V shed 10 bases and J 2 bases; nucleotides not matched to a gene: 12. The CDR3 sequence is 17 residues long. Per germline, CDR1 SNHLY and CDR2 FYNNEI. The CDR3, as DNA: TGTGCCACCTTGGGGACAGGGGGGAAGGAAAACACCGGGGAGCTGTTTTTT. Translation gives CATLGTGGKENTGELFF.

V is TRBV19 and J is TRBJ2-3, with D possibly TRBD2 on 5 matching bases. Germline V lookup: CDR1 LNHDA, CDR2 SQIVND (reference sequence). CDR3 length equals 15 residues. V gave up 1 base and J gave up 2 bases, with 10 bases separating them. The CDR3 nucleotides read TGTGCCAGTAGTATAGGAGCGGTCCTCACAGATACGCAGTATTTT. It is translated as CASSIGAVLTDTQYF.

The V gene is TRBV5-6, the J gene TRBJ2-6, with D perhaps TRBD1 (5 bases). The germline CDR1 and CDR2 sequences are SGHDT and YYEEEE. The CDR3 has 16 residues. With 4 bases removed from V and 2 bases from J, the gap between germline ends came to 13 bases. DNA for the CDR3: TGTGCCAGCAGCCAATCAGGGTCGACTGGGGCCAACGTCCTGACTTTC. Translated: CASSQSGSTGANVLTF.

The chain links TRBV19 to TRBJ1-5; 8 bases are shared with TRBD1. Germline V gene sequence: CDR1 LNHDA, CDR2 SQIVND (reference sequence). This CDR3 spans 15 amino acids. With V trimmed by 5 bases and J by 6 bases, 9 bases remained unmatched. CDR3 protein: CASSPGQGFGQPQHF. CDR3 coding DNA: TGTGCCAGTAGTCCCGGACAGGGATTCGGTCAGCCCCAGCATTTT.

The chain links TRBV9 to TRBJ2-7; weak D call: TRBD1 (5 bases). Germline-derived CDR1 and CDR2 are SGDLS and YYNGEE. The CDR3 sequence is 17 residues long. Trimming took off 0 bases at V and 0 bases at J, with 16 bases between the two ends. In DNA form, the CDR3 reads TGTGCCAGCAGCGTAGGGGCCTCGACAGAGAGCTCCTACGAGCAGTACTTC. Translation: CASSVGASTESSYEQYF. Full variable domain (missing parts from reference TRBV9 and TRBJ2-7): DSGVTQTPKHLITATGQRVTLRCSPRSGDLSVYWYQQSLDQGLQFLIQYYNGEERAKGNILERFSAQQFPDLHSELNLSSLELGDSALYFCASSVGASTESSYEQYFGPGTRLTVT.

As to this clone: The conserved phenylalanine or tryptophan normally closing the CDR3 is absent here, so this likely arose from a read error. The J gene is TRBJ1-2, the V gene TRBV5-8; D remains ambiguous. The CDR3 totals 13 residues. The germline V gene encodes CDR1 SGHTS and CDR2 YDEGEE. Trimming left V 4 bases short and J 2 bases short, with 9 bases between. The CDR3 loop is CASSRSRNYGYTL. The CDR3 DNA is TGTGCCAGCAGCAGGTCCCGGAACTATGGCTACACCCTC.

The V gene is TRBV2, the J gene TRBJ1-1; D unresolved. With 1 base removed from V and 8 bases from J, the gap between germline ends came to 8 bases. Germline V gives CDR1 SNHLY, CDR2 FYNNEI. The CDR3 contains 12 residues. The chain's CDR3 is CASSEDPREAFF. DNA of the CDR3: TGTGCCAGCAGTGAAGACCCGCGAGAAGCTTTCTTT.

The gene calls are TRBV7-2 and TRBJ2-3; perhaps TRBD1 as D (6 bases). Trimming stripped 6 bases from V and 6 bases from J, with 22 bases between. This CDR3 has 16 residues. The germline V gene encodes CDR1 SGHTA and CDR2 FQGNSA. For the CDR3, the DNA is TGTGCCAGCAGGATAAATCCAGGACAGACCTCGGATACGCAGTATTTT. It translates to CASRINPGQTSDTQYF.

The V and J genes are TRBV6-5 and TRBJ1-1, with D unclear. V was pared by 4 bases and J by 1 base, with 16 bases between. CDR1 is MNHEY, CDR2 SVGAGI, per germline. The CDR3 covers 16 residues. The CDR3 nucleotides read TGTGCCAGCAGTTGGCTTTCGCGGTATAGGAACACTGAAGCTTTCTTT. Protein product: CASSWLSRYRNTEAFF.

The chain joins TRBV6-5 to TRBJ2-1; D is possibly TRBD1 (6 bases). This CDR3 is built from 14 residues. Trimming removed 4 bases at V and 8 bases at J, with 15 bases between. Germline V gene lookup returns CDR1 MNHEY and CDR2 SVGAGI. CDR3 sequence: CASSLGAGVDEQFF. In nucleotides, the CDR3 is TGTGCCAGCAGTTTGGGGGCAGGGGTCGATGAGCAGTTCTTC.

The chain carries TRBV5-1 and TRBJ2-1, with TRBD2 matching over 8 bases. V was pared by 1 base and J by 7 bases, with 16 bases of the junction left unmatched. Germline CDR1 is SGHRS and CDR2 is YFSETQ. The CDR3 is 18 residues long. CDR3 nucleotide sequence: TGCGCCAGCAGCTTGAATGCGGGGGGCCCTTCTGTAGAGAATGAGCAGTTCTTC. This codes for CASSLNAGGPSVENEQFF.

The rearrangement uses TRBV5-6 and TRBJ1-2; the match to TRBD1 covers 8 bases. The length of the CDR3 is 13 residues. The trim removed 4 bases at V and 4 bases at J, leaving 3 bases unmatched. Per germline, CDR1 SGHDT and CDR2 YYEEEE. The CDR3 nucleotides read TGTGCCAGCAGCCTGGACAGGGCCTATGGCTACACCTTC. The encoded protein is CASSLDRAYGYTF.

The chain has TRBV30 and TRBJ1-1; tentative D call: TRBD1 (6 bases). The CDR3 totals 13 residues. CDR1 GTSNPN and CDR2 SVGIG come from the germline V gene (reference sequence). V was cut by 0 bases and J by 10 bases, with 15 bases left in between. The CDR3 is CAWSVVGGLVAFF. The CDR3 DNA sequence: TGTGCCTGGAGTGTTGTCGGGGGGCTAGTAGCTTTCTTT.

This CDR3 is CASSPWTGTNEKLFF. The CDR3 DNA sequence: TGTGCCAGCAGCCCCTGGACAGGGACTAATGAAAAACTGTTTTTT. The chain is built from TRBV11-2 and TRBJ1-4; TRBD1 agrees at 8 bases. This CDR3 is built from 15 residues. The junction had 4 bases not matched to a gene; V was cut back by 5 bases and J by 2 bases. Germline V gene sequence: CDR1 SGHAT, CDR2 FQNNGV. The full variable domain, its missing parts supplied by reference TRBV11-2 and TRBJ1-4, is EAGVAQSPRYKIIEKRQSVAFWCNPISGHATLYWYQQILGQGPKLLIQFQNNGVVDDSQLPKDRFSAERLKGVDSTLKIQPAKLEDSAVYLCASSPWTGTNEKLFFGSGTQLSVL.

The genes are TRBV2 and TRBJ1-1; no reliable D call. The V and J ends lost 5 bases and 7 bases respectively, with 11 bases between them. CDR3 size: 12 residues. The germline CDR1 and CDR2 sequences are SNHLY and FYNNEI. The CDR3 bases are TGTGCCAGCAGTAAGGAGTGGAGTGAAGCTTTCTTT. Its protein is CASSKEWSEAFF. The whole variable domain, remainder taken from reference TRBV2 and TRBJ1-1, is EPEVTQTPSHQVTQMGQEVILRCVPISNHLYFYWYRQILGQKVEFLVSFYNNEISEKSEIFDDQFSVERPDGSNFTLKIRSTKLEDSAMYFCASSKEWSEAFFGQGTRLTVV.

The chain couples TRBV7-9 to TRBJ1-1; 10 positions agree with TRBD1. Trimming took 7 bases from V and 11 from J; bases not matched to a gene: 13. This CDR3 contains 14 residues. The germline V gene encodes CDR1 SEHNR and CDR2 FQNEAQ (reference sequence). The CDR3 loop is CASTYDRGLYLAFF. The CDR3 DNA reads TGTGCCAGCACCTACGACAGGGGGCTTTATCTGGCTTTCTTT. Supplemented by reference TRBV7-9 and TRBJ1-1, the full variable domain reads DTGVSQNPRHKITKRGQNVTFRCDPISEHNRLYWYRQTLGQGPEFLTYFQNEAQLEKSRLLSDRFSAERPKGSFSTLEIQRTEQGDSAMYLCASTYDRGLYLAFFGQGTRLTVV.

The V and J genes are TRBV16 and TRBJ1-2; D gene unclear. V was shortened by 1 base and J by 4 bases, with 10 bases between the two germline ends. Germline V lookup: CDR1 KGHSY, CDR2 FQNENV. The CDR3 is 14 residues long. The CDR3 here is CASSQLFLGYGYTF. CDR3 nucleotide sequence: TGTGCCAGCAGCCAATTATTCCTCGGCTATGGCTACACCTTC. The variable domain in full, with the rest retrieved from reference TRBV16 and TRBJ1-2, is GEEVAQTPKHLVRGEGQKAKLYCAPIKGHSYVFWYQQVLKNEFKFLISFQNENVFDETGMPKERFSAKCLPNSPCSLEIQATKLEDSAVYFCASSQLFLGYGYTFGSGTRLTVV.

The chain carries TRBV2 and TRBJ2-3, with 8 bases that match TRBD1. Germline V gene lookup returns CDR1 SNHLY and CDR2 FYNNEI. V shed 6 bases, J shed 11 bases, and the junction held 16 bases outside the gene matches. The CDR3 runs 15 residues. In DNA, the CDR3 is TGTGCCAGCAGCGATAGGACAGGGCCAGGGGTGGGGCAGTATTTT. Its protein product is CASSDRTGPGVGQYF.

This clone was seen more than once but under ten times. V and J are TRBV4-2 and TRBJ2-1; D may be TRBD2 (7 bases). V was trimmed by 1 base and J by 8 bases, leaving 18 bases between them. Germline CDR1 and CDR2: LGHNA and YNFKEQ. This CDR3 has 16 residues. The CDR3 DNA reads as TGTGCCAGCAGCCAAGTTGGAGGCGGGGGCGGGGATGAGCAGTTCTTC. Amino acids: CASSQVGGGGGDEQFF.